The text below deals with one T cell receptor (beta chain). The assay was immunoSEQ multiplex PCR, and TCRdb's table has in-frame clones only and misses some. The sample shows about 270,000 clones, around 80% of them seen only once. The data stem from a study of blood T cell repertoires in COVID-19. In the study overall: Whether acute or convalescent, the COVID-19 samples came from the United States, Italy and Spain.

CDR3 size: 16 residues. The germline gives CDR1 GTSNPN, CDR2 SVGIG (reference sequence). V lost 2 bases to trimming and J lost 6 bases; unmatched junction nucleotides: 9. The clonotype comes from a man older than 75 with acute or convalescent COVID-19. This sequence joins TRBV30 and TRBJ1-6, with 8 bases that match TRBD1. The sequenced sample consisted of peripheral blood. CDR3 loop: CAWSQSGDRGNSPLHF. The CDR3 DNA follows: TGTGCCTGGAGTCAATCGGGAGACAGGGGTAATTCACCCCTCCACTTT.